This T cell receptor (beta chain) was sequenced for a study of blood T cell repertoires in COVID-19. Enrolment of Seattle patients took place during active infection, and they were followed longitudinally. Methods used by the authors: Estimates of nucleated cell counts were drawn from the amplification of reference gene primers. Profiling relied on immunoSEQ multiplex PCR, and the TCRdb table lists in-frame clones only, not all of them. The DNA gave D and trimming, while V, J and clone size come from that table. The sample yields about 160,000 clones, around 87% seen once. Germline assignment: CDR1 MGHRA and CDR2 YSYEKL. The CDR3 totals 13 residues. The germline V and J ends were trimmed by 2 bases and 5 bases, with 9 bases remaining between them.

This TCR came from a woman between 70 and 85 years old with COVID-19, enrolled during active disease. Sequenced: peripheral blood. The gene calls are TRBV4-1 and TRBJ1-1; unclear D gene. CDR3 amino acids: CASSQLTGTEAFF. The CDR3 DNA reads as TGCGCCAGCAGCCAATTGACGGGTACTGAAGCTTTCTTT.